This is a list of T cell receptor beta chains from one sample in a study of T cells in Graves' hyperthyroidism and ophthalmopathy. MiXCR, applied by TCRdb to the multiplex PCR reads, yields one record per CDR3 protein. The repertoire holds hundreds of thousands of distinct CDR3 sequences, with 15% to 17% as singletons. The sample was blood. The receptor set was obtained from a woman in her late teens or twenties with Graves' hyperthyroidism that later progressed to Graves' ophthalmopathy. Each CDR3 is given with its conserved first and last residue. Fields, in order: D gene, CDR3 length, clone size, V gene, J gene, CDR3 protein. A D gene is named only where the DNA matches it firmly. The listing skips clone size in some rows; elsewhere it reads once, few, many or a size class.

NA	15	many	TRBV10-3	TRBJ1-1	CAIRATSSSNTEAFF
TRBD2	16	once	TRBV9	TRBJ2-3	CASSSLAGSSTDTQYF
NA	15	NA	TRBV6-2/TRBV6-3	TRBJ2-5	CASSYQPGAAETRCF
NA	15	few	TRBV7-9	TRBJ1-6	CASSYYRVANSPLHF
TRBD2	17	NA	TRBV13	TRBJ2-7	CASSLTREGLAGYEQYF
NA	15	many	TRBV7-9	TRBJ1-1	CASSPGTRVNTEAFF
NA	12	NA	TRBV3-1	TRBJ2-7	CASAKSAYEQYF
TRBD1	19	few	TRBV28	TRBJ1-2	CASSLRGSGTGASNYGYTF
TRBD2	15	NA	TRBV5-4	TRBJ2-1	CASSLAGGEYNEQFF
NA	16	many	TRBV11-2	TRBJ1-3	CASSLEADFSGNTIYF
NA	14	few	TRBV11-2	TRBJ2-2	CASSSVRRAGELFF
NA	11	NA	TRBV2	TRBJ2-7	CASRQEGGQYF
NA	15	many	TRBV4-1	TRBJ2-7	CASSQDRGWTYEQYF
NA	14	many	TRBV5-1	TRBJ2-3	CASSLNVYTDTQYF
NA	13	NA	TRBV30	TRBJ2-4	CAWSSGHQNIQYF
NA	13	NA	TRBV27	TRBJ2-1	CASSAGSPNEQFF
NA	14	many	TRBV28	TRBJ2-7	CASSPRDMIYEQYF
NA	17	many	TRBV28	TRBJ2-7	CASTPAPGNRFSYEQYF
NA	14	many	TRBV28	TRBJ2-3	CASSPKGRTDTQYF
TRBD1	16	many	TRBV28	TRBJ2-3	CASSLPRAGGGDTQYF